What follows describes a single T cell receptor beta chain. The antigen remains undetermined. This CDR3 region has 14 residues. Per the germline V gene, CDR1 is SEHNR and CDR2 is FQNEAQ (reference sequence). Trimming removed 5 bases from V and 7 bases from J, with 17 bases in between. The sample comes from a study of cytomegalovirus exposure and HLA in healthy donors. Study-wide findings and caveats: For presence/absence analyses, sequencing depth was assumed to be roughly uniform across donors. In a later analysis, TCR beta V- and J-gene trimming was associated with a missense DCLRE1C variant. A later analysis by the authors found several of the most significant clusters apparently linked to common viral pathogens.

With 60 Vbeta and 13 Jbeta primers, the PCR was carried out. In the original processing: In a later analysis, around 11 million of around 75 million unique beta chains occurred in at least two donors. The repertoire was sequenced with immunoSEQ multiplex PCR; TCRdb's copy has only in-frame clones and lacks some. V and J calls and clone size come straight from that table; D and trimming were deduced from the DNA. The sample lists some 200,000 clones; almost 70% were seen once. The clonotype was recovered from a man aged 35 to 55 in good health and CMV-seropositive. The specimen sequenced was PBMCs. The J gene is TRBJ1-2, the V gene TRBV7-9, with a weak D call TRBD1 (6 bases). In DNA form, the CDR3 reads TGTGCCAGCAGCCCCATTTACAGGGAGCGTGGCTACACCTTC. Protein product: CASSPIYRERGYTF.